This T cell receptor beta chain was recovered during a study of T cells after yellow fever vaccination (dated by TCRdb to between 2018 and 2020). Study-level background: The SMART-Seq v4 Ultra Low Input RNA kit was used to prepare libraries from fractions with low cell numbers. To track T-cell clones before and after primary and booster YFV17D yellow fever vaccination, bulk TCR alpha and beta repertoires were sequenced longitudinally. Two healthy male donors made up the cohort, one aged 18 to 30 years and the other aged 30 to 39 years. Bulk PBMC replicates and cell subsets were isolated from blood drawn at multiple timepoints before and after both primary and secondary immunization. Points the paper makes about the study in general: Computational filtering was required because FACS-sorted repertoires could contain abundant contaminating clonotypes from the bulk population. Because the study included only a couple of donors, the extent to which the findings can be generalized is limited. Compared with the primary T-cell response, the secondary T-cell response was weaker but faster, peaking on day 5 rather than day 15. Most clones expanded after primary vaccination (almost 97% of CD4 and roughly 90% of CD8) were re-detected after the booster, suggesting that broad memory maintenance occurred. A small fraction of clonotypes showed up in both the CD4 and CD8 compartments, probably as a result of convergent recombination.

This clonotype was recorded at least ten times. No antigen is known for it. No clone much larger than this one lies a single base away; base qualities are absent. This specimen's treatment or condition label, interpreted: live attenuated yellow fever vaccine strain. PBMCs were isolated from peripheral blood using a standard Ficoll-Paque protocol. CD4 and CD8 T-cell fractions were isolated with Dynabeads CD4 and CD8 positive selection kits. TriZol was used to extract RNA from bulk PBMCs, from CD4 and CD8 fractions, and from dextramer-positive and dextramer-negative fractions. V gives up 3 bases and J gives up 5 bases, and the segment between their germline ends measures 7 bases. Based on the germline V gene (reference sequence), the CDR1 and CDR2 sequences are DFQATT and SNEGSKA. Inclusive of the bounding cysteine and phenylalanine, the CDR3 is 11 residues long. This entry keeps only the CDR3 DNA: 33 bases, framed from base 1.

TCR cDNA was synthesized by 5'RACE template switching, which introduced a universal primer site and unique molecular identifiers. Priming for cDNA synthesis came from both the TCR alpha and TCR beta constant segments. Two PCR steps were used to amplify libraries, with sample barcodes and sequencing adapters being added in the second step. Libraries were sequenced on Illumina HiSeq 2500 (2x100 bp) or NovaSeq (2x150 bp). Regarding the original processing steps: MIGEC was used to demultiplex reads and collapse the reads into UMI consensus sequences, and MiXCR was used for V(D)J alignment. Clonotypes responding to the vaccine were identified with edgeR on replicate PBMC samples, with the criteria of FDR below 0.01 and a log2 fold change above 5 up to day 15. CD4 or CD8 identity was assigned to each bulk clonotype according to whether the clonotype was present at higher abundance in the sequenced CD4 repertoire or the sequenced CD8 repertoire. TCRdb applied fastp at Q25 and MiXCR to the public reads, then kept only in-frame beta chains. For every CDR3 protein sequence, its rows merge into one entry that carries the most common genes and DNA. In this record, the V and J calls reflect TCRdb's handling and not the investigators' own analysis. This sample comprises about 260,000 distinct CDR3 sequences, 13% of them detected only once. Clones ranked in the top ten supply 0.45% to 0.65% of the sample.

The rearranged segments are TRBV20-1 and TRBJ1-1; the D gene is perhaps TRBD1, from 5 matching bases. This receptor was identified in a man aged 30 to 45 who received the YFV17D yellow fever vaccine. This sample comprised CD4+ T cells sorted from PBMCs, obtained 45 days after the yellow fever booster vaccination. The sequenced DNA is TGCAGTGCTAGTCGGGGGACTGAAGCTTTCTTT. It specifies CSASRGTEAFF.